Each of the 10 T cell receptor beta chains below was sequenced from the same sample in a study of shared clonotypes between healthy human individuals. Libraries were prepared by immunoSEQ multiplex PCR; TCRdb keeps only in-frame clonotypes and omits some of them. The data hold more than 1.2 million clones, with 98% to 99% observed a single time. Sequenced sample: naive CD4+ T cells sorted from blood. Subset in this sample: CD45RA+ positively selected. Receptor source: a man aged 25-45 years in good health.

The chain employs TRBV5-5 and TRBJ2-1; no clear D. Trimming stripped 4 bases from V and 8 bases from J, with 28 bases between. The germline gives CDR1 SGHKS, CDR2 YYEKEE (reference sequence). The CDR3 contains 18 residues. The CDR3 is CASSPLPSPRVLDDEQFF. CDR3 DNA: TGTGCCAGCAGCCCATTGCCCTCTCCCCGGGTACTTGACGATGAGCAGTTCTTC.

V and J are TRBV11-3 and TRBJ2-1; no reliable D call. Per the germline V gene, CDR1 is SGHNT and CDR2 is YENEEA. The CDR3 loop spans 13 amino acids. The V and J ends lost 3 bases and 8 bases respectively, with 11 bases between them. Here the CDR3 reads CASSFLGSDEQFF. The CDR3 DNA is TGTGCCAGCAGCTTTCTGGGCAGCGATGAGCAGTTCTTC.

This clone was counted a single time. V usage is TRBV29-1 and J usage is TRBJ2-3; 11 bases are shared with TRBD2. Germline lookup yields CDR1 SQVTM and CDR2 ANQGSEA. The CDR3 has 17 residues. V gave up 3 bases and J gave up 8 bases; unmatched junction bases: 16. The CDR3 region is CSVDALAGGIKRATQYF. The CDR3 DNA is TGCAGCGTTGACGCCCTAGCGGGAGGTATCAAGCGGGCTACGCAGTATTTT.

J is TRBJ2-3 and V is TRBV10-2; TRBD2 matches at 9 bases. Germline V CDR1 and CDR2: WSHSY, SAAADI. V was pared by 7 bases and J by 2 bases, with 13 bases of the junction left unmatched. The CDR3 is 17 amino acids. The CDR3 reads CASIPQQREAHTDTQYF. DNA for the CDR3: TGCGCCAGCATCCCCCAACAGCGGGAGGCCCACACAGATACGCAGTATTTT.

The V and J genes are TRBV15 and TRBJ2-3, with D uncertain. Trimming stripped 4 bases from V and 2 bases from J, with 1 base between. The CDR3 has 11 amino acids. Germline V gene lookup returns CDR1 LNHNV and CDR2 YYDKDF (reference sequence). The CDR3 DNA reads TGTGCCACCAGCACCACAGATACGCAGTATTTT. It translates to CATSTTDTQYF.

The rearrangement joins TRBV7-7 to TRBJ1-1; the D gene is possibly TRBD1 (6 bases). This CDR3 has 13 residues. Germline V gives CDR1 SSHAT, CDR2 FNYEAQ (reference sequence). V dropped 6 bases and J dropped 1 base, with 9 bases sitting between them. CDR3 in DNA: TGTGCCAGCAGTACAGGGCCGAACACTGAAGCTTTCTTT. Encoded protein: CASSTGPNTEAFF.

J is TRBJ2-1 and V is TRBV29-1; TRBD1 matches 10 bases. Unmatched junction bases numbered 8, after V lost 2 bases and J lost 7 bases. Germline V lookup: CDR1 SQVTM, CDR2 ANQGSEA. The CDR3 consists of 15 residues. This chain's CDR3 is CSVERDRGIDNEQFF. Here the CDR3 DNA reads TGCAGCGTTGAACGGGACAGGGGAATTGATAATGAGCAGTTCTTC.

V and J are TRBV9 and TRBJ2-3; D gene ambiguous. Germline CDR1 reads SGDLS; CDR2 reads YYNGEE. The V and J ends lost 0 bases and 2 bases respectively, with 4 bases between them. CDR3 length: 13 amino acids. CDR3 amino acids: CASSVETTDTQYF. CDR3 DNA: TGTGCCAGCAGCGTAGAAACCACAGATACGCAGTATTTT. Full variable domain (missing parts from reference TRBV9 and TRBJ2-3): DSGVTQTPKHLITATGQRVTLRCSPRSGDLSVYWYQQSLDQGLQFLIQYYNGEERAKGNILERFSAQQFPDLHSELNLSSLELGDSALYFCASSVETTDTQYFGPGTRLTVL.

The chain is built from TRBV28 and TRBJ1-2, with TRBD1 identical over 7 bases. This CDR3 is built from 15 residues. The V gene's germline CDR1 is MDHEN and CDR2 SYDVKM. The ends lost 3 bases at V and 8 bases at J; junction bases unmatched: 12. CDR3 amino acids: CASSFRGRGPPGYTF. CDR3 DNA sequence: TGTGCCAGCAGTTTCAGGGGGAGGGGACCCCCCGGCTACACCTTC.

V is TRBV18 and J is TRBJ2-2; no firm D call. The V gene's germline CDR1 is KGHSH and CDR2 LQKENI. Trimming left V 4 bases short and J 10 bases short, with 10 bases between. This CDR3 spans 12 amino acids. CDR3 DNA: TGTGCCAGCTCACAACACCAGGAGGAGCTGTTTTTT. It yields the protein CASSQHQEELFF.